This entry concerns a single T cell receptor beta chain. The antigen is not known. Sequenced by immunoSEQ multiplex PCR; TCRdb stores in-frame clones only, minus some. This sample has roughly 38,000 clones, with roughly four fifths found just once. This specimen belongs to a study of OX40 agonist ivuxolimab in advanced cancers. The overall study: Ivuxolimab, an agonist antibody against OX40 (CD134), was given to patients. Partial responses were achieved by three patients, of whom one had hepatocellular carcinoma and two had cutaneous melanoma.

Study-level points and caveats: Some nonresponders also had low normalized T-cell clonal expansion.

This CDR3 comprises 13 residues. Trimming removed 7 bases at V and 2 bases at J, with 12 bases between. In germline, CDR1 is ENHRY, CDR2 SYGVKD. The TCR originated in an adult with an advanced solid tumor such as melanoma, head and neck, liver or kidney cancer. V usage is TRBV10-3 and J usage is TRBJ2-7; D may be TRBD1 or TRBD2 (5 bases each). The sample consisted of CD4+ or CD8+ T cells sorted from blood, taken in a trial of the OX40 agonist ivuxolimab. CDR3 sequence reads: CAITRDPAYEQYF. The CDR3 nucleotides are TGTGCCATCACCCGGGACCCAGCCTACGAGCAGTACTTC.